The 29 T cell receptor beta chains reported below all come from one sample, sequenced in a study of blood T cells in healthy people across ages. It was with a sample-barcoded 5' primer and a J-beta primer mix that a second PCR of roughly 7 to 12 cycles was run. TCRdb redid the calling of the 5' RACE reads with MiXCR, one entry per CDR3 protein. This table has around 1.5 million distinct CDR3 sequences, 30% to 35% appearing once. Sequencing was carried out using blood. These receptors were collected from a woman in her 30s in good health.

This clonotype was picked up one time. This sequence may be a read error, since a much larger clone differs from it by one base. The chain joins TRBV5-1 to TRBJ1-2; 8 bases are shared with TRBD1. Germline values: CDR1 SGHRS, CDR2 YFSETQ. CDR3 length equals 13 residues. The CDR3 protein is CTSSTTGEYGYTF. For the CDR3, the DNA is TGCACCAGCAGCACGACAGGGGAGTATGGCTACACCTTC.

The chain links TRBV13 to TRBJ2-3; TRBD1 might be the D (5 bases). The CDR3 loop spans 16 amino acids. CDR1 is PRHDT and CDR2 is FYEKMQ in the germline V gene (reference sequence). The ends were cut back, 5 bases at V and 4 bases at J, with 19 bases in the middle. The CDR3 spells CASSGREEWGPDTQYF. In DNA, the CDR3 is TGTGCCAGCAGCGGCAGAGAAGAGTGGGGCCCAGATACGCAGTATTTT.

V gene TRBV5-1 combines with J gene TRBJ1-1; possible D gene TRBD1, 5 bases. This CDR3 spans 14 amino acids. Per germline, CDR1 SGHRS and CDR2 YFSETQ. Trimming took 4 bases from V and 4 from J, leaving 14 bases between them. DNA of the CDR3: TGCGCCAGCAGCAGGACCGCCGGGGGCACTGAAGCTTTCTTT. It specifies CASSRTAGGTEAFF.

This clonotype was seen only a few times. The V gene is TRBV5-1, the J gene TRBJ2-3, with 10 bases fitting TRBD2. The CDR3 totals 14 residues. The junction had 2 bases not matched to a gene; V was cut back by 4 bases and J by 3 bases. The germline CDR1 and CDR2 sequences are SGHRS and YFSETQ. This chain's CDR3 is CASSAGLATDTQYF. The CDR3 nucleotides are TGCGCCAGCAGCGCGGGACTAGCGACAGATACGCAGTATTTT.

J is TRBJ2-7 and V is TRBV10-2; TRBD2 agrees at 9 bases. The CDR3 runs 15 residues. The V segment lost 6 bases and the J segment 6 bases; nucleotides outside the gene matches: 12. Germline V gene sequence: CDR1 WSHSY, CDR2 SAAADI. The CDR3 spells CASRGGSGSLSEQYF. CDR3 nucleotides: TGCGCCAGCAGGGGTGGTAGCGGGAGTTTAAGCGAGCAGTACTTC.

The chain joins TRBV7-9 to TRBJ1-2; 7 nucleotides align to TRBD1. The CDR3 totals 14 residues. CDR1 and CDR2 (germline): SEHNR, FQNEAQ (reference sequence). Germline trimming cut 5 bases from V and 4 bases from J; bases unmatched to any gene: 7. The CDR3 DNA reads TGTGCCAGCAGCCTAGGCGGACAGGTCTATGGCTACACCTTC. This sequence encodes CASSLGGQVYGYTF.

The V gene is TRBV5-5, the J gene TRBJ2-7; the D call may be TRBD1 or TRBD2 (5 bases each). The V and J ends lost 2 bases and 0 bases respectively, with 15 bases between them. Germline-derived CDR1 and CDR2 are SGHKS and YYEKEE (reference sequence). The CDR3 runs 16 residues. This chain's CDR3 is CASSFPAVGGSYEQYF. CDR3 nucleotide sequence: TGTGCCAGCAGCTTCCCCGCCGTTGGGGGCTCCTACGAGCAGTACTTC. The entire variable domain, with the rest obtained from reference TRBV5-5 and TRBJ2-7, is as follows: DAGVTQSPTHLIKTRGQQVTLRCSPISGHKSVSWYQQVLGQGPQFIFQYYEKEERGRGNFPDRFSARQFPNYSSELNVNALLLGDSALYLCASSFPAVGGSYEQYFGPGTRLTVT.

This clonotype has a handful of counts. V is TRBV20-1 and J is TRBJ1-2, with TRBD1 identical over 10 bases. Germline CDR1 DFQATT, CDR2 SNEGSKA (reference sequence). There are 11 residues in the CDR3. As DNA, the CDR3 is TGCGCACCGGGACAGGGGAATGGCTACACCTTC. Translating it yields CAPGQGNGYTF.

As DNA, the CDR3 is TGCGCCAGCAGCCAGATCGCGGAGGGGAACACTGAAGCTTTCTTT. This gives the protein CASSQIAEGNTEAFF. The chain couples TRBV4-1 to TRBJ1-1, with D unclear. Deletions cut 3 bases from V and 1 base from J, with 12 bases between. Germline V gene lookup returns CDR1 MGHRA and CDR2 YSYEKL. The CDR3 is made up of 15 amino acids.

J is TRBJ2-7 and V is TRBV2; 14 nucleotides match TRBD2. CDR1 and CDR2 (germline): SNHLY, FYNNEI. Unmatched junction bases numbered 5, after V lost 10 bases and J lost 3 bases. The CDR3 spans 14 residues. The CDR3 bases are TGTGCCACGGAAGGACTAGCGGGAGGCTACGAGCAGTACTTC. This sequence encodes CATEGLAGGYEQYF.

The chain uses TRBV29-1 and TRBJ1-2, with a tentative D call TRBD1 (5 bases). The germline V gene has CDR1 SQVTM and CDR2 ANQGSEA. Trimming pared 4 bases from V and 4 bases from J, leaving 13 bases between. The CDR3 is 13 residues long. The CDR3 reads CSVVGVDSYGYTF. Here the CDR3 DNA reads TGCAGCGTTGTGGGCGTAGACAGCTATGGCTACACCTTC.

This chain connects TRBV3-1 to TRBJ2-1, with D tentatively TRBD2 (6 bases). Trimming stripped 5 bases from V and 5 bases from J, with 19 bases between. CDR1 is LGHDT, CDR2 YNNKEL, per germline (reference sequence). The CDR3 loop spans 16 amino acids. This chain's CDR3 is CASSTRTGELNNEQFF. CDR3 nucleotides: TGTGCCAGCAGCACTAGGACGGGGGAATTAAACAATGAGCAGTTCTTC.

This clonotype was counted at least ten times. The chain has TRBV20-1 and TRBJ1-1; D remains ambiguous. V dropped 3 bases and J dropped 0 bases, with 11 bases sitting between them. This CDR3 spans 14 amino acids. Looked up from germline, CDR1 is DFQATT and CDR2 is SNEGSKA (reference sequence). The CDR3 protein is CSARSGPVNTEAFF. The DNA of the CDR3 is TGCAGTGCTAGGTCCGGGCCGGTGAACACTGAAGCTTTCTTT.

The chain joins TRBV24-1 to TRBJ2-5, with 8 bases fitting TRBD2. The germline gives CDR1 KGHDR, CDR2 SFDVKD. The CDR3 spans 16 residues. V trimming: 6 bases; J trimming: 2 bases; junction bases outside the gene matches: 10. This CDR3 reads CATSTGGSGAQETQYF. The CDR3, as DNA: TGTGCCACCAGTACCGGGGGTAGCGGGGCTCAAGAGACCCAGTACTTC.

J is TRBJ2-3 and V is TRBV4-1; 12 positions agree with TRBD2. Germline V gene data show CDR1 as MGHRA and CDR2 as YSYEKL. The CDR3 covers 18 residues. The V and J ends lost 3 bases and 4 bases, in that order; junction bases with no gene match: 11. CDR3 DNA: TGCGCCAGCAGCCACCCGGGACTAGCGGGTTTGGGGCCAGATACGCAGTATTTT. Protein product: CASSHPGLAGLGPDTQYF.

Only a few counts were recorded for this clonotype. This sequence joins TRBV20-1 and TRBJ1-2, with D perhaps matching TRBD1 (6 bases). Germline V gives CDR1 DFQATT, CDR2 SNEGSKA (reference sequence). The CDR3 is 18 residues long. V was trimmed by 2 bases and J by 2 bases, leaving 24 bases between them. The DNA of the CDR3 is TGCAGTGCTAGACCAGGGGACATCCCTTTAATGGGGAACTATGGCTACACCTTC. Protein product: CSARPGDIPLMGNYGYTF.

V usage is TRBV12-3 or TRBV12-4 and J usage is TRBJ2-1; possibly TRBD2 for D (6 bases). The CDR3 is 13 amino acids. Trimming cost V 8 bases and J 5 bases, with 13 bases left between them. CDR3 residues: CASFGDSHNEQFF. Written as DNA, the CDR3 is TGTGCCAGCTTCGGGGACTCACACAATGAGCAGTTCTTC.

The CDR3 sequence is CASSAGPENYEQYF. The CDR3 DNA is TGCGCCAGCAGTGCGGGTCCGGAGAACTACGAGCAGTACTTC. The V and J genes are TRBV10-1 and TRBJ2-7; no clear D. Trimming pared 4 bases from V and 3 bases from J, leaving 13 bases between. Per germline, CDR1 WNHNN and CDR2 SYGVQD (reference sequence). The CDR3 is 14 residues long.

The chain recombines TRBV7-8 with TRBJ2-7; 8 bases are shared with TRBD2. Germline V gene data show CDR1 as SGHVS and CDR2 as FQNEAQ. This CDR3 comprises 16 residues. V lost 1 base, J lost 5 bases, and 10 bases stayed unmatched. CDR3 residues: CASSLGVTGGSDEQYF. In DNA form, the CDR3 reads TGTGCCAGCAGCTTAGGGGTTACGGGAGGGAGCGACGAGCAGTACTTC.

The rearrangement uses TRBV6-1 and TRBJ1-2; D perhaps matches TRBD1 (5 bases). Germline CDR1 and CDR2: MNHNS and SASEGT. The germline V and J ends were trimmed by 6 bases and 3 bases, with 11 bases remaining between them. The CDR3 spans 13 residues. The CDR3, as DNA: TGTGCCAGCAGAATTGGGGGGGACTATGGCTACACCTTC. It translates to CASRIGGDYGYTF.

In regard to this clonotype: A read error may account for a junction end that differs from germline. In nucleotides, the CDR3 is TGTGCCAGCAGTTTAGGATTGGGCGACACAGATGCGCAATATTTT. Its translation is CASSLGLGDTDAQYF. The V call is TRBV12-3 or TRBV12-4, the J call TRBJ2-3; D is uncertain. The CDR3 runs 15 residues.

This chain joins TRBV5-6 and TRBJ2-3; D not resolved. Per germline, CDR1 SGHDT and CDR2 YYEEEE. Trimming took off 2 bases at V and 3 bases at J, with 10 bases between the two ends. This CDR3 region has 14 residues. The CDR3 nucleotides are TGTGCCAGCAGCTTTGAAGGGCTTACAGATACGCAGTATTTT. It codes for CASSFEGLTDTQYF.

The chain joins TRBV4-1 to TRBJ2-5; D might be TRBD1 or TRBD2, each matching 5 bases. The V end was cut by 3 bases, the J end by 6 bases, with 17 bases between. Germline V gene data show CDR1 as MGHRA and CDR2 as YSYEKL. The CDR3 loop spans 15 amino acids. The CDR3 sequence is CASSHLGDPLKTQYF. The CDR3 DNA is TGCGCCAGCAGCCACCTAGGGGACCCCCTAAAGACCCAGTACTTC.

The J gene is TRBJ2-7, the V gene TRBV20-1, with D perhaps given as TRBD1 or TRBD2 (5 bases each). Germline V gives CDR1 DFQATT, CDR2 SNEGSKA (reference sequence). The ends were cut back, 0 bases at V and 2 bases at J, with 11 bases in the middle. The CDR3 runs 14 residues. The CDR3 region is CSARDQGAPYEQYF. The CDR3 DNA sequence: TGCAGTGCTAGAGATCAGGGAGCCCCCTACGAGCAGTACTTC.

The chain is built from TRBV15 and TRBJ2-1; D not resolved. The CDR3 has 16 amino acids. Germline V lookup: CDR1 LNHNV, CDR2 YYDKDF (reference sequence). The V end was cut by 5 bases, the J end by 0 bases, with 14 bases between. The CDR3 sequence: CATSSTDVSSYNEQFF. The CDR3 DNA follows: TGTGCCACCAGCTCAACGGACGTGAGCTCCTACAATGAGCAGTTCTTC.

This clonotype was counted between two and nine times. The genes are TRBV30 and TRBJ2-3, with a weak D call TRBD2 (6 bases). Trimming pared 1 base from V and 0 bases from J, leaving 14 bases between. There are 16 residues in the CDR3. CDR1 is GTSNPN, CDR2 SVGIG, per germline (reference sequence). The CDR3 loop reads CAWSEFLAPSTDTQYF. The CDR3 nucleotides read TGTGCCTGGAGTGAGTTCCTAGCGCCTAGCACAGATACGCAGTATTTT.

CDR3 nucleotides: TGTGCCAGCAGCAGGGGTTCGGAACAAGAGACCCAGTACTTC. It translates to CASSRGSEQETQYF. The chain links TRBV18 to TRBJ2-5, with a possible D match to TRBD1 (6 bases). The length of the CDR3 is 14 residues. V lost 8 bases and J lost 2, with 15 bases in between. In germline, CDR1 is KGHSH, CDR2 LQKENI.

A few counts support this clonotype. The chain joins TRBV7-9 to TRBJ2-1; no reliable D call. CDR3 length: 11 residues. The V end was cut by 5 bases, the J end by 9 bases, with 8 bases between. Germline CDR1 and CDR2: SEHNR and FQNEAQ (reference sequence). The CDR3 loop reads CASSPHGEQFF. DNA for the CDR3: TGTGCCAGCAGCCCCCATGGTGAGCAGTTCTTC.

This clonotype was counted a few times. The genes are TRBV9 and TRBJ2-1, with D unresolved. This CDR3 has 14 amino acids. V dropped 4 bases and J dropped 6 bases, with 14 bases sitting between them. The germline gives CDR1 SGDLS, CDR2 YYNGEE. In DNA form, the CDR3 reads TGTGCCAGCAGCTTCGCCGGAGTTGGCAATGAGCAGTTCTTC. It yields the protein CASSFAGVGNEQFF.